The 15 T cell receptor beta chains presented below share a single source sample, sequenced in a study of T-cell memory formation after mild COVID-19. TCRdb re-derived calls from the 5' RACE reads in MiXCR, one entry per CDR3 protein. The data show a few hundred thousand distinct CDR3 sequences, approximately 15% seen once. The sequenced material came from PBMCs or a T cell subset sorted from them (not recorded which). These receptors all come from a man aged 18-30 years who had mild COVID-19 (a few samples of this study predate the infection). Cell type and time point are not known.

The chain combines TRBV5-1 with TRBJ2-2, with 9 bases aligning to TRBD1. The CDR3 contains 17 residues. CDR1 SGHRS and CDR2 YFSETQ come from the germline V gene. J gave up 0 bases and V 6 bases, and 9 bases lay outside the gene matches. The CDR3 sequence: CASTLPRQGANTGELFF. The CDR3 DNA sequence: TGCGCCAGCACCCTACCCCGACAGGGGGCGAACACCGGGGAGCTGTTTTTT. The whole variable domain, filled in from reference TRBV5-1 and TRBJ2-2, reads KAGVTQTPRYLIKTRGQQVTLSCSPISGHRSVSWYQQTPGQGLQFLFEYFSETQRNKGNFPGRFSGRQFSNSRSEMNVSTLELGDSALYLCASTLPRQGANTGELFFGEGSRLTVL.

This clonotype was counted only a few times. The chain joins TRBV3-1 to TRBJ2-3; maybe TRBD1 (5 bases). The ends were cut back, 4 bases at V and 2 bases at J, with 16 bases in the middle. The CDR3 covers 16 residues. Per the germline V gene, CDR1 is LGHDT and CDR2 is YNNKEL (reference sequence). CDR3 in amino acids: CASSLSSGINTDTQYF. CDR3 DNA: TGTGCCAGCAGCCTTTCTTCAGGGATCAACACAGATACGCAGTATTTT.

This clonotype was found a few times. The chain recombines TRBV7-9 with TRBJ2-5; 8 nucleotides agree with TRBD1. CDR3 length: 16 residues. Trimming cost V 5 bases and J 3 bases; bases outside gene matches: 11. The germline V gene encodes CDR1 SEHNR and CDR2 FQNEAQ (reference sequence). The CDR3 DNA is TGTGCCAGCAGCCTCTCACGGACAGGGACGGAAGAGACCCAGTACTTC. Protein product: CASSLSRTGTEETQYF.

This clonotype was observed a few times. The V and J genes are TRBV4-3 and TRBJ2-1; 7 bases match TRBD1. This CDR3 contains 14 residues. After removal of 4 bases from V and 9 bases from J, the junction contained 9 bases not matched to a gene. From germline, CDR1 is LGHNA and CDR2 YSLEER. The CDR3 loop reads CASSPWTGSGEQFF. The CDR3 region has the DNA TGCGCCAGCAGCCCGTGGACAGGATCCGGTGAGCAGTTCTTC.

This clonotype was counted only a few times. This chain uses TRBV20-1 with TRBJ2-1; the D call may be TRBD1 or TRBD2 (6 bases each). Germline V gives CDR1 DFQATT, CDR2 SNEGSKA (reference sequence). V shed 3 bases and J shed 6 bases, with 18 bases lying between them. CDR3 length: 15 residues. CDR3 residues: CSASLEGGVGNEQFF. CDR3 in DNA: TGCAGTGCTAGCCTGGAGGGGGGAGTGGGCAATGAGCAGTTCTTC.

This clonotype turned up a few times. The chain couples TRBV2 to TRBJ1-1; D is uncertain. The CDR3 has 11 residues. With 6 bases removed from V and 4 bases from J, the gap between germline ends came to 6 bases. The germline V gene encodes CDR1 SNHLY and CDR2 FYNNEI. CDR3: CASSTVTEAFF. DNA of the CDR3: TGTGCCAGCAGCACCGTCACTGAAGCTTTCTTT.

This clonotype occurred many times. The chain carries TRBV7-2 and TRBJ2-7; D gene uncertain. V was clipped by 3 bases and J by 5 bases, with 11 bases between them. CDR1 SGHTA and CDR2 FQGNSA come from the germline V gene. CDR3 length: 13 amino acids. CDR3 sequence: CASSFWPGHEQYV. CDR3 sequence (DNA): TGTGCCAGCAGCTTCTGGCCCGGCCACGAGCAGTACGTC.

V usage is TRBV3-1 and J usage is TRBJ2-1; 12 nucleotides line up with TRBD2. Germline lookup yields CDR1 LGHDT and CDR2 YNNKEL (reference sequence). CDR3 size: 17 residues. The junction had 7 bases not matched to a gene; V was cut back by 3 bases and J by 4 bases. The CDR3 coding sequence is TGTGCCAGCAGCCAGGAGACTAGCGGGGGTCGTTACAATGAGCAGTTCTTC. Encoded protein: CASSQETSGGRYNEQFF.

This clonotype has only a few counts. The chain carries TRBV7-2 and TRBJ1-5; no clear D. This CDR3 has 13 amino acids. The V gene lost 3 bases and the J gene lost 4 bases, with 7 bases spanning the gap. Per the germline V gene, CDR1 is SGHTA and CDR2 is FQGNSA. The CDR3 is CASSFKGNQPQHF. The DNA for the CDR3 is TGTGCCAGCAGCTTTAAGGGTAATCAGCCCCAGCATTTT.

This clonotype appeared a few times. The V call is TRBV7-6, the J call TRBJ1-4, with D unresolved. From germline, CDR1 is SGHVS and CDR2 FNYEAQ. Trimming removed 4 bases at V and 8 bases at J, with 8 bases between. The CDR3 contains 12 residues. The CDR3 DNA reads TGTGCCAGCAGCTCGTCATTGGAAAAACTGTTTTTT. This codes for CASSSSLEKLFF.

This clonotype appeared a single time. The chain has TRBV28 and TRBJ1-5; 8 bases are a match to TRBD1. Per germline, CDR1 MDHEN and CDR2 SYDVKM. V lost 2 bases, J lost 6 bases, and 21 bases stayed unmatched. The CDR3 runs 20 residues. The CDR3 DNA is TGTGCCAGCAGTTTAGAAAGTACGGGACAGGTTCTTTGGTGGGGTCAGCCCCAGCATTTT. Its protein product is CASSLESTGQVLWWGQPQHF.

This clonotype has more than one count but fewer than ten. DNA for the CDR3: TGTGCCAGCTCACCATACGGGACTAGCGGGGGTCTTGGGGAGCAGTTCTTC. It encodes CASSPYGTSGGLGEQFF. The V gene is TRBV18, the J gene TRBJ2-1; 14 nucleotides align to TRBD2. The germline V gene encodes CDR1 KGHSH and CDR2 LQKENI. The V gene end was trimmed by 2 bases and the J gene end by 10 bases; junction bases not matched to a gene: 10. The CDR3 totals 17 residues. The full variable domain, its missing parts supplied by reference TRBV18 and TRBJ2-1, is NAGVMQNPRHLVRRRGQEARLRCSPMKGHSHVYWYRQLPEEGLKFMVYLQKENIIDESGMPKERFSAEFPKEGPSILRIQQVVRGDSAAYFCASSPYGTSGGLGEQFFGPGTRLTVL.

The chain has TRBV15 and TRBJ1-5, with 8 bases lining up with TRBD1. The CDR3 is made up of 15 amino acids. J gave up 3 bases and V 5 bases, and 6 bases lay outside the gene matches. Germline V gives CDR1 LNHNV, CDR2 YYDKDF (reference sequence). CDR3 loop: CATSADRAYNQPQHF. The CDR3 DNA reads as TGTGCCACCAGCGCGGACAGGGCTTACAATCAGCCCCAGCATTTT.

The J gene is TRBJ1-4, the V gene TRBV12-3 or TRBV12-4; D is undetermined. V lost 8 bases and J lost 3, with 16 bases in between. This CDR3 has 15 residues. The CDR3 here is CASGRTQEANEKLFF. The CDR3, as DNA: TGTGCCAGCGGACGTACTCAGGAGGCTAATGAAAAACTGTTTTTT.

This sequence joins TRBV20-1 and TRBJ2-7; D might be TRBD1 or TRBD2, each matching 5 bases. V lost 1 base and J 7 bases, leaving 26 bases between the germline ends. Germline V gene data show CDR1 as DFQATT and CDR2 as SNEGSKA (reference sequence). The CDR3 is 17 amino acids. The CDR3 reads CSARGPPGQGEGREQYV. As DNA, the CDR3 is TGCAGTGCTAGAGGTCCCCCGGGGCAGGGAGAGGGGAGAGAGCAGTACGTC.